Listed below are T cell receptor beta chains from one sample, sequenced in a study of regulatory T cells in long-lasting Graves disease. One entry per CDR3 protein results from TCRdb running MiXCR on the multiplex PCR reads. The data contain approximately 310,000 distinct CDR3 sequences, 18% of them singletons. Sequencing was performed on peripheral blood mononuclear cells (PBMCs), taken at new diagnosis, from a patient treated with antithyroid drugs. All receptors come from a female donor with Graves disease. Each CDR3 is given with its conserved first and last residue. The D gene is left open where the match is weak. Clone size is stated in some rows and not others, as once, few, many or a class when expanded.

NA | TRBJ2-7 | NA | TRBV2 | CASSGPREQYF | TGTGCCAGCAGTGGACCCCGCGAGCAGTACTTC
NA | TRBJ2-3 | many | TRBV24-1 | CATSDPDRGSGSTDTQYF | TGTGCCACCAGTGACCCCGACCGTGGGAGCGGCAGCACAGATACGCAGTATTTT
NA | TRBJ2-2 | many | TRBV2 | CASSQPWVAGELFF | TGTGCCAGCAGTCAGCCTTGGGTGGCCGGGGAGCTGTTTTTT
NA | TRBJ1-2 | NA | TRBV12-3/TRBV12-4 | CASSLAGSRGYGYTF | TGTGCCAGCAGTTTAGCGGGGTCTCGGGGCTATGGCTACACCTTC
NA | TRBJ2-1 | many | TRBV11-2 | CASSLGLPGDNEQFF | TGTGCCAGCAGCCTCGGGCTTCCGGGGGACAATGAGCAGTTCTTC
NA | TRBJ1-2 | few | TRBV9 | CASSVQGAHYGYTF | TGTGCCAGCAGCGTACAAGGTGCGCACTATGGCTACACCTTC
NA | TRBJ2-1 | many | TRBV27 | CASSFDSDLYKEQFF | TGTGCCAGCAGTTTCGACTCGGACTTATACAAGGAGCAGTTCTTC
NA | TRBJ1-2 | few | TRBV25-1 | CASNRGGGYGYTF | TGTGCCAGCAACAGAGGGGGGGGCTATGGCTACACCTTC
NA | TRBJ1-6 | NA | TRBV28 | CASWGDSRNSPLHF | TGTGCCAGCTGGGGGGATTCGCGGAATTCACCCCTCCACTTT
TRBD2 | TRBJ2-2 | many | TRBV28 | CASSRGGANTGELFF | TGTGCCAGCTCAAGGGGAGGGGCGAACACCGGGGAGCTGTTTTTT
NA | TRBJ2-5 | many | TRBV20-1 | CSARIAPQETQYF | TGCAGTGCTAGGATCGCACCACAAGAGACCCAGTACTTC
TRBD2 | TRBJ2-7 | NA | TRBV7-2 | CASSLGAGASYEQYF | TGTGCCAGCAGCTTAGGAGCGGGAGCCTCCTACGAGCAGTACTTC
TRBD2 | TRBJ2-1 | many | TRBV15 | CATSLAQGLAGVWDEQFF | TGTGCCACCAGCCTTGCGCAGGGACTAGCGGGAGTCTGGGATGAGCAGTTCTTC
NA | TRBJ1-4 | many | TRBV6-5 | CASSYRTVATNEKLFF | TGTGCCAGCAGTTACCGGACAGTTGCAACTAATGAAAAACTGTTTTTT
TRBD1 | TRBJ2-3 | many | TRBV4-1 | CASSQDQGQGNRYF | TGCGCCAGCAGCCAAGATCAGGGACAGGGGAATAGGTATTTT
TRBD1 | TRBJ1-5 | many | TRBV18 | CASSPPDRDNQPQHF | TGTGCCAGCTCACCCCCCGACAGGGACAATCAGCCCCAGCATTTT
NA | TRBJ1-1 | few | TRBV28 | CASSLLGGRSTEAFF | TGTGCCAGCAGTTTACTCGGAGGGCGGAGCACTGAAGCTTTCTTT
TRBD1 | TRBJ1-2 | few | TRBV18 | CASSPRRQGDYGYTF | TGTGCCAGCTCACCAAGGCGACAGGGGGACTATGGCTACACCTTC
NA | TRBJ2-5 | NA | TRBV28 | CASSSVSQETQYF | TGTGCCAGCAGTTCAGTCAGCCAAGAGACCCAGTACTTC
NA | TRBJ2-7 | many | TRBV28 | CASSSSGGIGTYEQYF | TGTGCCAGCAGTAGCAGTGGGGGGATCGGGACCTACGAGCAGTACTTC
NA | TRBJ2-2 | many | TRBV9 | CASSVGGTTNTGELFF | TGTGCCAGCAGCGTAGGCGGGACAACGAACACCGGGGAGCTGTTTTTT
NA | TRBJ1-2 | many | TRBV6-1 | CASTPGTSKSYGYTF | TGTGCCAGCACACCCGGGACATCCAAAAGCTATGGCTACACCTTC
NA | TRBJ1-5 | NA | TRBV12-3/TRBV12-4 | CASQFGNQPQHF | TGTGCCAGCCAATTCGGGAATCAGCCCCAGCATTTT
TRBD2 | TRBJ2-1 | NA | TRBV19 | CATSLGTGGLAGVSYNEQFF | TGTGCCACCTCCCTCGGGACAGGGGGACTAGCGGGGGTATCCTACAATGAGCAGTTCTTC
TRBD2 | TRBJ2-5 | NA | TRBV28 | CASLAGGEGETQYF | TGTGCCAGCCTAGCGGGAGGAGAGGGAGAGACCCAGTACTTC
NA | TRBJ1-4 | many | TRBV6-1 | CASSRVRAANEKLFF | TGTGCCAGCAGCAGAGTACGTGCGGCTAATGAAAAACTGTTTTTT
NA | TRBJ1-6 | many | TRBV2 | CASRDMPGNSPLHF | TGTGCCAGCAGAGATATGCCGGGTAATTCACCCCTCCACTTT
NA | TRBJ2-5 | NA | TRBV14 | CASSQAGLPSRETQYF | TGTGCCAGCAGCCAAGCGGGACTCCCCTCCAGAGAGACCCAGTACTTC
NA | TRBJ2-1 | NA | TRBV19 | CASSRSTDRAYNEQFF | TGTGCCAGTAGCCGATCGACAGATCGGGCTTACAATGAGCAGTTCTTC
NA | TRBJ1-2 | many | TRBV5-1 | CASSSSSGGGLGYTF | TGCGCCAGCAGCTCAAGCTCGGGCGGCGGGCTGGGCTACACCTTC
NA | TRBJ1-4 | many | TRBV19 | CASSHRDEKLFF | TGTGCCAGTAGTCACAGGGATGAAAAACTGTTTTTT
NA | TRBJ2-1 | many | TRBV27 | CASSWVANSYNEQFF | TGTGCCAGCAGTTGGGTAGCGAACTCCTACAATGAGCAGTTCTTC
TRBD2 | TRBJ2-5 | many | TRBV27 | CASNRRAGALETQYF | TGTGCCAGCAATCGTCGTGCGGGAGCGCTGGAGACCCAGTACTTC
TRBD1 | TRBJ1-6 | NA | TRBV5-6 | CASSSRVGTGNSPLHF | TGTGCCAGCAGCTCGCGGGTGGGGACAGGCAATTCACCCCTCCACTTT
TRBD2 | TRBJ2-1 | NA | TRBV6-1 | CASLSGTSGSDYNEQFF | TGTGCCAGCCTTTCCGGGACTAGCGGGAGTGACTACAATGAGCAGTTCTTC
NA | TRBJ2-5 | many | TRBV3-1 | CASSQASWVPGTQYF | TGTGCCAGCAGCCAAGCGTCTTGGGTGCCCGGGACCCAGTACTTC
NA | TRBJ2-3 | many | TRBV30 | CAWSIVTDTQYF | TGTGCCTGGAGTATTGTCACAGATACGCAGTATTTT
NA | TRBJ2-1 | few | TRBV20-1 | CSARLARIDNEQFF | TGCAGTGCCCGCCTAGCCCGAATAGACAATGAGCAGTTCTTC
NA | TRBJ2-5 | NA | TRBV7-2 | CASSLLGVGAQETQYF | TGTGCCAGCAGCTTACTAGGGGTGGGGGCCCAAGAGACCCAGTACTTC
TRBD2 | TRBJ2-5 | NA | TRBV3-1 | CASSSRTSMGETQYF | TGTGCCAGCAGCTCAAGGACTAGCATGGGGGAGACCCAGTACTTC
NA | TRBJ2-3 | many | TRBV6-1 | CASRSGAPSTDTQYF | TGTGCCAGCAGGTCAGGGGCCCCTAGCACAGATACGCAGTATTTT
NA | TRBJ2-1 | many | TRBV11-2 | CASSYGQTGYNEQFF | TGTGCCAGCAGCTACGGACAGACCGGCTACAATGAGCAGTTCTTC
NA | TRBJ2-3 | NA | TRBV27 | CATRIRPVSPLDTQYF | TGTGCCACCCGGATCAGACCCGTTAGCCCGCTAGATACGCAGTATTTT
TRBD2 | TRBJ2-3 | many | TRBV2 | CASSDGTSGSIRTDTQYF | TGTGCCAGCAGTGACGGGACTAGCGGGAGCATTCGCACAGATACGCAGTATTTT
TRBD1 | TRBJ2-7 | NA | TRBV29-1 | CSVEGQGLREQYF | TGCAGCGTTGAGGGACAGGGCTTAAGGGAGCAGTACTTC
NA | TRBJ1-3 | NA | TRBV20-1 | CSARRSSGNTIYF | TGCAGTGCTAGGAGGTCTTCTGGAAACACCATATATTTT
NA | TRBJ2-7 | many | TRBV6-2/TRBV6-3 | CASGSWSYEQYF | TGTGCCAGCGGAAGTTGGAGTTACGAGCAGTACTTC
TRBD1 | TRBJ1-6 | many | TRBV5-1 | CASSLTGQGHSPLHF | TGCGCCAGCAGCTTGACGGGACAGGGACATTCACCCCTCCACTTT